Listed below are T cell receptor beta chains from one sample, sequenced in a study of blood T cell repertoires in COVID-19. The method was immunoSEQ multiplex PCR; TCRdb's version includes in-frame clones alone and lacks a portion of them. The table has roughly 250,000 clones, around 86% seen once. The material sequenced was peripheral blood. The receptors come from a woman aged 55-69 years with active or convalescent COVID-19. The CDR3 runs from the conserved cysteine through the conserved F or W. Each record gives: clone size, V gene, D gene, J gene, CDR3 protein, CDR3 DNA. D genes are given only for firm matches. The size of a clone is reported for some rows only, either as once, few or many, or as a class for expanded clones.

-	TRBV2	TRBD2	TRBJ2-3	CASRRLAAPSLADTQYF	TGTGCCAGCAGGAGGCTAGCGGCCCCTTCGTTGGCAGATACGCAGTATTTT
-	TRBV2	TRBD2	TRBJ2-1	CASTGLALVEQFF	TGTGCCAGCACGGGACTAGCTTTAGTTGAGCAGTTCTTC
-	TRBV5-4	-	TRBJ2-7	CASSPTGTYEQYF	TGTGCCAGCAGCCCTACGGGGACCTACGAGCAGTACTTC
-	TRBV19	TRBD1	TRBJ1-2	CASSIGTGARGYTF	TGTGCCAGTAGTATCGGGACAGGGGCTAGGGGCTACACCTTC
once	TRBV9	TRBD2	TRBJ2-1	CASSVGTSVAGNEQFF	TGTGCCAGCAGCGTAGGGACTAGCGTGGCTGGGAATGAGCAGTTCTTC
once	TRBV12-3/TRBV12-4	-	TRBJ1-2	CASSFGRIYGYTF	TGTGCCAGCAGTTTTGGCAGGATATATGGCTACACCTTC
-	TRBV23-1	-	TRBJ1-2	CASSPCCARAYGYTF	TGCGCCAGCAGTCCCTGTTGCGCCAGGGCCTATGGCTACACCTTC
-	TRBV4-2	-	TRBJ2-2	CASSQPFTGELFF	TGTGCCAGCAGCCAACCCTTCACCGGGGAGCTGTTTTTT
-	TRBV2	TRBD1	TRBJ1-1	CASKRRDRNTEAFF	TGTGCCAGCAAGCGCCGGGACAGAAACACTGAAGCTTTCTTT
-	TRBV9	TRBD2	TRBJ2-1	CASSGFSGGNNEQFF	TGTGCCAGCAGCGGATTTAGCGGGGGGAACAATGAGCAGTTCTTC
once	TRBV7-3	-	TRBJ2-1	CASSLEGPRGYNEQFF	TGTGCCAGCAGCTTAGAGGGGCCGAGGGGGTACAATGAGCAGTTCTTC
-	TRBV5-5	TRBD1	TRBJ2-1	CASSAGTGGIDEQFF	TGTGCCAGCAGCGCCGGGACAGGGGGAATCGATGAGCAGTTCTTC
once	TRBV11-2	-	TRBJ1-2	CASSLEGSYGYTF	TGTGCCAGCAGCTTAGAGGGCAGCTATGGCTACACCTTC
few	TRBV4-1	-	TRBJ1-3	CASSQDPLGSTGNTIYF	TGCGCCAGCAGCCAAGACCCACTAGGGAGCACTGGAAACACCATATATTTT
-	TRBV7-3	TRBD2	TRBJ2-5	CASSPQAGGGKTQYF	TGTGCCAGCAGCCCCCAAGCGGGGGGCGGGAAGACCCAGTACTTC
-	TRBV7-9	TRBD1	TRBJ1-2	CASSSSDRAYGYTF	TGTGCCAGCAGCTCCTCGGACAGGGCCTATGGCTACACCTTC
-	TRBV6-1	TRBD2	TRBJ2-3	CASSEIRQLSGGSDTQYF	TGTGCCAGCAGTGAAATACGACAATTAAGCGGGGGATCAGATACGCAGTATTTT
-	TRBV19	-	TRBJ1-1	CASSIDRGNTEAFF	TGTGCCAGTAGTATAGACAGGGGGAACACTGAAGCTTTCTTT
-	TRBV6-5	TRBD1	TRBJ1-2	CASSLDRGPYGYTF	TGTGCCAGCAGTCTCGACAGGGGACCCTATGGCTACACCTTC
-	TRBV29-1	TRBD1	TRBJ1-4	CSVRQGGNEKLFF	TGCAGCGTGCGACAGGGGGGGAATGAAAAACTGTTTTTT
-	TRBV12-5	TRBD1	TRBJ2-7	CASVPDRAYEQYF	TGTGCTAGTGTCCCCGACAGGGCCTACGAGCAGTACTTC
-	TRBV7-9	-	TRBJ1-3	CASSLGGRTGTGNTIYF	TGTGCCAGCAGCTTAGGAGGACGAACAGGCACGGGAAACACCATATATTTT
once	TRBV6-6	TRBD2	TRBJ2-1	CASSNLAGSYNEQFF	TGTGCCAGCAGTAATCTAGCGGGGTCCTACAATGAGCAGTTCTTC
-	TRBV12-3/TRBV12-4	-	TRBJ1-2	CATQGNGYTF	TGTGCCACCCAGGGGAATGGCTACACCTTC
-	TRBV5-1	-	TRBJ1-1	CASRVGGNTEAFF	TGCGCCAGCAGGGTAGGGGGGAACACTGAAGCTTTCTTT
-	TRBV7-6	-	TRBJ2-1	CASSSTVGGSYNEQFF	TGTGCCAGCAGTTCCACAGTCGGGGGCTCCTACAATGAGCAGTTCTTC
-	TRBV29-1	-	TRBJ1-5	CSARTGSNQPQHF	TGCAGCGCTCGGACGGGAAGCAATCAGCCCCAGCATTTT
-	TRBV7-9	-	TRBJ1-1	CASSPSSGVGNTEAFF	TGTGCCAGCAGCCCCTCCTCAGGGGTGGGGAACACTGAAGCTTTCTTT
-	TRBV4-1	TRBD1	TRBJ1-1	CASSPTLRDRGGATEAFF	TGCGCCAGCAGCCCCACTCTCCGGGACAGGGGAGGGGCCACTGAAGCTTTCTTT
-	TRBV27	-	TRBJ1-1	CASSPRLRNTEAFF	TGTGCCAGCAGCCCCCGGTTGAGAAACACTGAAGCTTTCTTT
once	TRBV3-1/TRBV3-2	-	TRBJ1-5	CASSQDYVRQGYQPQHF	TGTGCCAGCAGCCAAGATTACGTTCGGCAGGGCTATCAGCCCCAGCATTTT
-	TRBV9	TRBD1	TRBJ2-5	CASSVTGGQETQYF	TGTGCCAGCAGCGTGACAGGGGGGCAAGAGACCCAGTACTTC
-	TRBV7-6	-	TRBJ2-2	CASSLQTAGSGGELFF	TGTGCCAGCAGCTTACAGACGGCGGGGTCAGGAGGGGAGCTGTTTTTT
-	TRBV20-1	TRBD1	TRBJ1-5	CSASKFGTGRTEGNQPQHF	TGCAGTGCTAGTAAATTTGGGACAGGGAGGACGGAAGGCAATCAGCCCCAGCATTTT
-	TRBV12-3/TRBV12-4	-	TRBJ1-2	CASRTGPDYGYTF	TGTGCCAGCAGAACAGGGCCGGACTATGGCTACACCTTC
few	TRBV27	TRBD2	TRBJ2-1	CASSEEALAGAFPYNEQFF	TGTGCCAGCAGTGAGGAGGCGCTAGCGGGGGCCTTTCCCTACAATGAGCAGTTCTTC
-	TRBV10-3	-	TRBJ2-5	CAISGTGTARETQYF	TGTGCCATCAGTGGAACCGGGACTGCACGGGAGACCCAGTACTTC
-	TRBV2	TRBD1	TRBJ1-2	CASRPYATGNGYTF	TGTGCCAGCAGACCGTACGCGACAGGGAATGGCTACACCTTC
-	TRBV19	TRBD2	TRBJ2-5	CASSIERGGEETQYF	TGTGCCAGTAGTATCGAGCGGGGGGGCGAAGAGACCCAGTACTTC
-	TRBV19	-	TRBJ1-2	CASSNRAEGYTF	TGTGCCAGTAGTAACAGGGCAGAAGGCTACACCTTC